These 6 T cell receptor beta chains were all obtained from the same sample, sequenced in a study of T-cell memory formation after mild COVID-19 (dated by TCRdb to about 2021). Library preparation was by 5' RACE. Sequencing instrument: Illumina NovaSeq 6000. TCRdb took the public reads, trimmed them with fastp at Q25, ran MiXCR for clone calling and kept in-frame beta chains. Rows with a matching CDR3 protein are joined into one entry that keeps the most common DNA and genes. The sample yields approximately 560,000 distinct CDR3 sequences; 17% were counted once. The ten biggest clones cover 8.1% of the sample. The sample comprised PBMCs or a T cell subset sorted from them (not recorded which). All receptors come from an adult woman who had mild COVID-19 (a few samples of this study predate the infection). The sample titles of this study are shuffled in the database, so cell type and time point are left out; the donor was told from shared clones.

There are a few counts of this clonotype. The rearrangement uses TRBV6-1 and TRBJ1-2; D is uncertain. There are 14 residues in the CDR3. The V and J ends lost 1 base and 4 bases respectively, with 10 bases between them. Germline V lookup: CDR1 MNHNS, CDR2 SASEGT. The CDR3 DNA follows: TGTGCCAGCAGTGAAGGTACTGGGGTCTATGGCTACACCTTC. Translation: CASSEGTGVYGYTF.

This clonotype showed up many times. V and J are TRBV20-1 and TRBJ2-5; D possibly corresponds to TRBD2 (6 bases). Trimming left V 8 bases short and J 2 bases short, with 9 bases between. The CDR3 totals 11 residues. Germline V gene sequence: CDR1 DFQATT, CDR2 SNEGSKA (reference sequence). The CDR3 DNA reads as TGCAGTCTTAGCGGACAAGAGACCCAGTACTTC. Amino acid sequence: CSLSGQETQYF.

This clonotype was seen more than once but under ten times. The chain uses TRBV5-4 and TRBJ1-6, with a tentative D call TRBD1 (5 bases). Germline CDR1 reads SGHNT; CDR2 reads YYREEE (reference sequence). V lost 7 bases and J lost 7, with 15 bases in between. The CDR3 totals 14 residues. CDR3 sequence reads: CASSNRRGNSPLHF. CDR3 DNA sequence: TGTGCCAGCTCAAATAGGAGGGGCAATTCACCCCTCCACTTT.

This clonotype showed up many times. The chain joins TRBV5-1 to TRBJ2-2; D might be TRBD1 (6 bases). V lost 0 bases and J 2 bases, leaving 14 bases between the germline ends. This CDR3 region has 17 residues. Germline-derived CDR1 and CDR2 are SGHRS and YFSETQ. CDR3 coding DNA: TGCGCCAGCAGCTTGGCGAGGAACAGGGTAAACACCGGGGAGCTGTTTTTT. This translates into CASSLARNRVNTGELFF.

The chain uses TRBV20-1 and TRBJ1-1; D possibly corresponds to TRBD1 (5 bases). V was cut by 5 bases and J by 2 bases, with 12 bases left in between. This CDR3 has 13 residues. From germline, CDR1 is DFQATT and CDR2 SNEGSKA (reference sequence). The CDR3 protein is CSAARGENTEAFF. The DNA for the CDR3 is TGCAGTGCTGCCCGGGGGGAAAACACTGAAGCTTTCTTT.

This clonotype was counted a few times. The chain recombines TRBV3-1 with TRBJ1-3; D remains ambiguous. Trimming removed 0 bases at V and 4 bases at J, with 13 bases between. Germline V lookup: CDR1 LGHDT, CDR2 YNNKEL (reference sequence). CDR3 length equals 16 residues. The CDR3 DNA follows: TGTGCCAGCAGCCAAGAGGCTACAGACCAAGGAAACACCATATATTTT. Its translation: CASSQEATDQGNTIYF.